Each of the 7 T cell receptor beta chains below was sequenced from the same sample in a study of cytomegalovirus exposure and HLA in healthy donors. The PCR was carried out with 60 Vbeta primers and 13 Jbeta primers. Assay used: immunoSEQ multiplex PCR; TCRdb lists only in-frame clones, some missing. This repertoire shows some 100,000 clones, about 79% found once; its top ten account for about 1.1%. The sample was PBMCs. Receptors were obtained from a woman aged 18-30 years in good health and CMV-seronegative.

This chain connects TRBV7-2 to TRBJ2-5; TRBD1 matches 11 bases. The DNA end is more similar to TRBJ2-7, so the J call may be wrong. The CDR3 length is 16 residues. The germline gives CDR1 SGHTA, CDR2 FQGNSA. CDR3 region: CASSPDGTGGTYEQYF. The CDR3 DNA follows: TGTGCCAGCAGCCCAGACGGGACAGGGGGTACCTACGAGCAGTACTTC.

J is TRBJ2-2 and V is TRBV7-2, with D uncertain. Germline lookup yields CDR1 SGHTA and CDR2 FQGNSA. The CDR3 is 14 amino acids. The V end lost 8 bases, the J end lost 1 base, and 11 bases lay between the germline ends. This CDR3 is CASRRQLNTGELFF. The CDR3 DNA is TGTGCCAGCCGGCGGCAGCTGAACACCGGGGAGCTGTTTTTT.

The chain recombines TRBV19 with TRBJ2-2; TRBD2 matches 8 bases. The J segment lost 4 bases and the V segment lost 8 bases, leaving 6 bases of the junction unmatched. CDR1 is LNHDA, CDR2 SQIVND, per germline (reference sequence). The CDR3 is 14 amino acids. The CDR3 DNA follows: TGTGCCAGTCGGGGGGGGGTGGTCACCGGGGAGCTGTTTTTT. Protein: CASRGGVVTGELFF.

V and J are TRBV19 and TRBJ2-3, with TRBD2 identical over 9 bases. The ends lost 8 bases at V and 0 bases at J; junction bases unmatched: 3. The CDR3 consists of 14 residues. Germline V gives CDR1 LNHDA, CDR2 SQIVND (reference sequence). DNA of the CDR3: TGTGCCAGTGGTAGCGGGAGAAGCACAGATACGCAGTATTTT. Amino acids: CASGSGRSTDTQYF.

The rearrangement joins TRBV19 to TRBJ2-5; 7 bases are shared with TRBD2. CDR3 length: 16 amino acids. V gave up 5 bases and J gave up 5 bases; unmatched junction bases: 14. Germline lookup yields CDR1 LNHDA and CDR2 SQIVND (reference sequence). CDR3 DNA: TGTGCCAGTAGTCTGTTGGCTAGCGGAGCGGGGGAGACCCAGTACTTC. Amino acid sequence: CASSLLASGAGETQYF. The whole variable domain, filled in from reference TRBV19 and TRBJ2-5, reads DGGITQSPKYLFRKEGQNVTLSCEQNLNHDAMYWYRQDPGQGLRLIYYSQIVNDFQKGDIAEGYSVSREKKESFPLTVTSAQKNPTAFYLCASSLLASGAGETQYFGPGTRLLVL.

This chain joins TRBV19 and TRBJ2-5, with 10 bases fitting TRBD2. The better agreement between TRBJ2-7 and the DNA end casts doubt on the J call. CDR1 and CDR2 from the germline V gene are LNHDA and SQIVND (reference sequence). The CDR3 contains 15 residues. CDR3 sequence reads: CASSIDTSGIYEQYF. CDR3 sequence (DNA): TGTGCCAGTAGTATAGATACTAGCGGGATCTACGAGCAGTACTTC.

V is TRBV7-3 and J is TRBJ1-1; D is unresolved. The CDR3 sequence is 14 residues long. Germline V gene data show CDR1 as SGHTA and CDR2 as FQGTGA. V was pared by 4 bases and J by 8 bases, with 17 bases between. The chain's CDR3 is CASSYDNTPGEAFF. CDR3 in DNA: TGTGCCAGCAGCTATGACAACACACCGGGAGAAGCTTTCTTT.